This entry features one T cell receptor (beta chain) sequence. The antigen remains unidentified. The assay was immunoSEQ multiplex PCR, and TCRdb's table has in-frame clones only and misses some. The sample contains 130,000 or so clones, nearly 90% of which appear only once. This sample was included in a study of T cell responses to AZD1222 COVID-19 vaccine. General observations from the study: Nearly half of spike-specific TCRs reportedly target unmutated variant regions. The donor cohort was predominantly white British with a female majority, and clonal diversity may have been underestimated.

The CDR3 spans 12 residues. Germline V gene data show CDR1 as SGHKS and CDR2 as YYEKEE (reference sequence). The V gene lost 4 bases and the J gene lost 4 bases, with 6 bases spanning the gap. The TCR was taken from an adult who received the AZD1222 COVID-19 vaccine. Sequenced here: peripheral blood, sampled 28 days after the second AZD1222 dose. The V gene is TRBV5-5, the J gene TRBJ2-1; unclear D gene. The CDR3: CASSLAYNEQFF. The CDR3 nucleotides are TGTGCCAGCAGCCTCGCTTACAATGAGCAGTTCTTC.